The 27 T cell receptor beta chains reported below all come from one sample, sequenced in a study of blood T cell repertoires in COVID-19. This table comes from immunoSEQ multiplex PCR, and its TCRdb copy is limited to in-frame clones, with some not included. The sample lists 250,000 to 300,000 clones; approximately 91% were seen once. The specimen was PBMCs or T cells enriched from blood (not recorded which). The source is a woman aged 40 to 55 with acute COVID-19.

CDR3 nucleotide sequence: TGTGCCAGCAGCGCCTACAGGGACGAGCAGTACTTC. Translating it yields CASSAYRDEQYF. This chain connects TRBV7-9 to TRBJ2-7; D is possibly TRBD1 (6 bases). Germline CDR1 SEHNR, CDR2 FQNEAQ (reference sequence). V was trimmed by 5 bases and J by 5 bases, leaving 10 bases between them. The CDR3 sequence is 12 residues long.

The chain uses TRBV25-1 and TRBJ1-2; 8 bases are shared with TRBD1. The CDR3 has 17 amino acids. V shed 0 bases, J shed 5 bases, and the junction held 11 bases outside the gene matches. The germline V gene encodes CDR1 MGHDK and CDR2 SYGVNS. CDR3 sequence: CASSEYDRTGGAYGYTF. In nucleotides, the CDR3 is TGTGCCAGCAGTGAATATGACAGAACAGGGGGTGCGTATGGCTACACCTTC.

The chain joins TRBV4-2 to TRBJ2-7, with 10 bases fitting TRBD2. Trimming cost V 3 bases and J 3 bases; bases outside gene matches: 32. Germline assignment: CDR1 LGHNA and CDR2 YNFKEQ. The length of the CDR3 is 24 residues. The chain's CDR3 is CASSQAAPALKTGLAGVPNYEQYF. CDR3 sequence (DNA): TGTGCCAGCAGCCAGGCCGCTCCGGCTCTGAAAACTGGGCTAGCGGGAGTTCCCAACTACGAGCAGTACTTC.

The rearrangement uses TRBV13 and TRBJ1-4; 8 nucleotides line up with TRBD1. CDR1 is PRHDT, CDR2 FYEKMQ, per germline (reference sequence). Unmatched junction bases numbered 8, after V lost 5 bases and J lost 0 bases. The CDR3 is 17 amino acids. The CDR3 sequence is CASSVQGAGATNEKLFF. The CDR3 DNA reads TGTGCCAGCAGCGTTCAGGGGGCAGGGGCAACTAATGAAAAACTGTTTTTT. The whole variable domain, remainder taken from reference TRBV13 and TRBJ1-4, is AAGVIQSPRHLIKEKRETATLKCYPIPRHDTVYWYQQGPGQDPQFLISFYEKMQSDKGSIPDRFSAQQFSDYHSELNMSSLELGDSALYFCASSVQGAGATNEKLFFGSGTQLSVL.

This chain links TRBV5-4 with TRBJ2-3; no firm D call. Trimming pared 2 bases from V and 0 bases from J, leaving 10 bases between. Germline values: CDR1 SGHNT, CDR2 YYREEE (reference sequence). There are 15 residues in the CDR3. The CDR3 nucleotides read TGTGCCAGCAGCTTACAGAGTTCTAGCACAGATACGCAGTATTTT. Encoded protein: CASSLQSSSTDTQYF.

The chain has TRBV28 and TRBJ1-4; 7 bases map to TRBD1. The germline V gene has CDR1 MDHEN and CDR2 SYDVKM. The V segment lost 3 bases and the J segment 3 bases; nucleotides outside the gene matches: 4. The CDR3 consists of 15 residues. In DNA, the CDR3 is TGTGCCAGCAGTTTCGTAGGACAGGCTAATGAAAAACTGTTTTTT. Protein product: CASSFVGQANEKLFF.

The J gene is TRBJ1-1, the V gene TRBV12-3 or TRBV12-4; possible D gene TRBD1, 6 bases. The CDR3 is 12 residues long. V lost 4 bases and J 6 bases, leaving 9 bases between the germline ends. CDR3: CASSSRGPEAFF. CDR3 nucleotides: TGTGCCAGCAGTTCCAGGGGCCCTGAAGCTTTCTTT.

This clone appeared a single time. CDR3 residues: CASRGSGRNTGELFF. Written as DNA, the CDR3 is TGTGCCAGCAGAGGTAGCGGGAGGAACACCGGGGAGCTGTTTTTT. The chain combines TRBV2 with TRBJ2-2, with 9 bases aligning to TRBD2. There are 15 residues in the CDR3. Germline-derived CDR1 and CDR2 are SNHLY and FYNNEI. Trimming removed 6 bases from V and 1 base from J; junction bases left unmatched: 3.

CDR3 loop: CASSLAMREGRREQFF. CDR3 DNA: TGTGCCAGCAGCTTAGCGATGCGGGAGGGCCGAAGGGAGCAGTTCTTC. The gene calls are TRBV11-2 and TRBJ2-1, with 9 bases identical to TRBD2. This CDR3 comprises 16 residues. V dropped 1 base and J dropped 10; count of bases not matched to a gene: 11. Germline CDR1 reads SGHAT; CDR2 reads FQNNGV.

V usage is TRBV28 and J usage is TRBJ1-5, with TRBD1 matching 10 bases. With V trimmed by 5 bases and J by 3 bases, 7 bases remained unmatched. The CDR3 consists of 16 residues. CDR1 and CDR2 from the germline V gene are MDHEN and SYDVKM. This chain's CDR3 is CASSTGTGVYNQPQHF. The CDR3 nucleotides are TGTGCCAGCAGTACCGGGACAGGGGTTTACAATCAGCCCCAGCATTTT. The variable domain in full, completed from reference TRBV28 and TRBJ1-5, reads DVKVTQSSRYLVKRTGEKVFLECVQDMDHENMFWYRQDPGLGLRLIYFSYDVKMKEKGDIPEGYSVSREKKERFSLILESASTNQTSMYLCASSTGTGVYNQPQHFGDGTRLSIL.

This clone occurred a few times. The V call is TRBV5-4, the J call TRBJ2-7, with 13 bases lining up with TRBD2. The germline CDR1 and CDR2 sequences are SGHNT and YYREEE (reference sequence). The CDR3 sequence is 15 residues long. V shed 4 bases, J shed 4 bases, and the junction held 5 bases outside the gene matches. The CDR3 DNA is TGTGCCAGCAGCCCGGGACTAGCGGGGAGATACGAGCAGTACTTC. Translating gives CASSPGLAGRYEQYF. The full variable domain, its missing parts supplied by reference TRBV5-4 and TRBJ2-7, is ETGVTQSPTHLIKTRGQQVTLRCSSQSGHNTVSWYQQALGQGPQFIFQYYREEENGRGNFPPRFSGLQFPNYSSELNVNALELDDSALYLCASSPGLAGRYEQYFGPGTRLTVT.

The V and J genes are TRBV6-1 and TRBJ1-6; D might be TRBD1 (5 bases). V dropped 3 bases and J dropped 7 bases, with 13 bases sitting between them. This CDR3 is 15 amino acids long. Germline assignment: CDR1 MNHNS and CDR2 SASEGT. This CDR3 is CASSDRVLNNSPLHF. The CDR3 bases are TGTGCCAGCAGTGACAGGGTCCTAAACAATTCACCCCTCCACTTT.

The rearrangement joins TRBV29-1 to TRBJ1-1; D perhaps matches TRBD1 (5 bases). Trimming took 8 bases from V and 0 from J, leaving 19 bases between them. The CDR3 consists of 15 residues. Germline V gene sequence: CDR1 SQVTM, CDR2 ANQGSEA. As DNA, the CDR3 is TGCAGCACCCGGACCGGGACTTCCATGAACACTGAAGCTTTCTTT. Residues: CSTRTGTSMNTEAFF.

This clone was found a few times. The chain carries TRBV7-2 and TRBJ2-4; 7 bases map to TRBD1. The CDR3 spans 14 residues. Germline-derived CDR1 and CDR2 are SGHTA and FQGNSA. V shed 6 bases and J 2 bases; nucleotides not matched to a gene: 4. CDR3 amino acids: CASSTGVPKNIQYF. Written as DNA, the CDR3 is TGTGCCAGCAGTACAGGGGTGCCCAAAAACATTCAGTACTTC.

This chain joins TRBV10-2 and TRBJ2-7; 8 nucleotides match TRBD1. This CDR3 has 13 amino acids. Germline lookup yields CDR1 WSHSY and CDR2 SAAADI. The trim removed 8 bases at V and 2 bases at J, leaving 5 bases unmatched. CDR3 in amino acids: CASRTGSTYEQYF. The CDR3 DNA is TGCGCCAGCCGGACAGGGTCAACCTACGAGCAGTACTTC.

The chain links TRBV7-2 to TRBJ2-7; TRBD2 might be the D (5 bases). Looked up from germline, CDR1 is SGHTA and CDR2 is FQGNSA. The germline V and J ends were trimmed by 1 base and 2 bases, with 12 bases remaining between them. The length of the CDR3 is 15 residues. CDR3 in amino acids: CASSLDEGPTYEQYF. In DNA, the CDR3 is TGTGCCAGCAGCTTAGATGAGGGTCCGACCTACGAGCAGTACTTC. The complete variable domain, with remaining parts taken from reference TRBV7-2 and TRBJ2-7, reads GAGVSQSPSNKVTEKGKDVELRCDPISGHTALYWYRQSLGQGLEFLIYFQGNSAPDKSGLPSDRFSAERTGGSVSTLTIQRTQQEDSAVYLCASSLDEGPTYEQYFGPGTRLTVT.

In this sample, this clone turned up once. The same CDR3 also results from other DNA sequences found in this sample. The gene calls are TRBV6-5 and TRBJ1-1, with D unclear. Germline values: CDR1 MNHEY, CDR2 SVGAGI. The CDR3 spans 13 residues. Trimming shortened V by 2 bases and J by 1 base, and 5 bases separated the two germline ends. The CDR3 bases are TGTGCCAGCAGTTACGGCCAGAACACTGAAGCTTTCTTT. Protein sequence: CASSYGQNTEAFF.

The rearrangement joins TRBV9 to TRBJ2-7; TRBD1 aligns across 7 bases. The CDR3 is 14 amino acids. The V and J ends lost 4 bases and 1 base, in that order; junction bases with no gene match: 5. The germline V gene encodes CDR1 SGDLS and CDR2 YYNGEE. The CDR3 nucleotides are TGTGCCAGCAGCCCCGAGGGACAGTCCTACGAGCAGTACTTC. It is translated as CASSPEGQSYEQYF.

This chain joins TRBV5-1 and TRBJ2-7, with D possibly matching TRBD2 (6 bases). Trimming removed 0 bases from V and 4 bases from J, with 14 bases in between. Germline assignment: CDR1 SGHRS and CDR2 YFSETQ. This CDR3 comprises 15 residues. CDR3 coding DNA: TGCGCCAGCAGCTTGGGCGGGGAACTATTGTACGAGCAGTACTTC. Protein: CASSLGGELLYEQYF.

This chain links TRBV9 with TRBJ2-3; D might be TRBD2 (5 bases). Between the trimmed V and J ends, which lost 4 bases and 4 bases, there was a span of 7 bases. The germline CDR1 and CDR2 sequences are SGDLS and YYNGEE. The CDR3 has 12 amino acids. The CDR3 coding sequence is TGTGCCAGCAGCCCCGGGGCAGATACGCAGTATTTT. This codes for CASSPGADTQYF.

This clone was counted only a few times. The chain couples TRBV5-5 to TRBJ2-5, with 7 bases lining up with TRBD2. Trimming took 0 bases from V and 5 from J; bases not matched to a gene: 1. CDR1 is SGHKS, CDR2 YYEKEE, per germline (reference sequence). The CDR3 runs 13 residues. Written as DNA, the CDR3 is TGTGCCAGCAGCTTGGTCGGGGGGGAGACCCAGTACTTC. Translating it yields CASSLVGGETQYF.

The J gene is TRBJ1-3, the V gene TRBV19, with 7 bases lining up with TRBD1. CDR1 is LNHDA and CDR2 is SQIVND in the germline V gene (reference sequence). The CDR3 covers 16 residues. With V trimmed by 6 bases and J by 5 bases, 13 bases remained unmatched. The CDR3, as DNA: TGTGCCAGTAGCCCTAAGCACCGGGACAGCAGAAACACCATATATTTT. This translates into CASSPKHRDSRNTIYF.

The chain is built from TRBV5-1 and TRBJ2-7, with D uncertain. The CDR3 contains 14 residues. Germline values: CDR1 SGHRS, CDR2 YFSETQ. V lost 1 base and J 2 bases, leaving 10 bases between the germline ends. The CDR3 region is CASSLPPPAYEQYF. CDR3 in DNA: TGCGCCAGCAGCTTGCCCCCCCCGGCCTACGAGCAGTACTTC.

The genes are TRBV11-2 and TRBJ2-5, with 14 bases aligning to TRBD2. The CDR3 covers 16 residues. CDR1 is SGHAT, CDR2 FQNNGV, per germline. V dropped 1 base and J dropped 5; count of bases not matched to a gene: 3. The CDR3: CASSLGTSGGRETQYF. The CDR3, as DNA: TGTGCCAGCAGCTTAGGGACTAGCGGGGGGCGGGAGACCCAGTACTTC. The full variable domain, its missing parts supplied by reference TRBV11-2 and TRBJ2-5, is EAGVAQSPRYKIIEKRQSVAFWCNPISGHATLYWYQQILGQGPKLLIQFQNNGVVDDSQLPKDRFSAERLKGVDSTLKIQPAKLEDSAVYLCASSLGTSGGRETQYFGPGTRLLVL.

This chain uses TRBV30 with TRBJ2-7; D is perhaps TRBD1 (6 bases). Germline values: CDR1 GTSNPN, CDR2 SVGIG (reference sequence). Trimming took off 3 bases at V and 2 bases at J, with 11 bases between the two ends. This CDR3 is 13 amino acids long. The CDR3 region is CAWSTDRTYEQYF. The CDR3 region has the DNA TGTGCCTGGAGCACGGACAGAACCTACGAGCAGTACTTC.

This rearrangement joins TRBV28 to TRBJ2-1, with 7 bases lining up with TRBD2. This CDR3 is 15 amino acids long. V shed 6 bases and J 5 bases; nucleotides not matched to a gene: 10. The germline gives CDR1 MDHEN, CDR2 SYDVKM. This CDR3 reads CASSYGGEANNEQFF. The CDR3, as DNA: TGTGCCAGCAGCTATGGGGGGGAGGCAAACAATGAGCAGTTCTTC.

The chain has TRBV13 and TRBJ1-3; D ambiguous. Deletions cut 7 bases from V and 0 bases from J, with 10 bases between. CDR1 PRHDT and CDR2 FYEKMQ come from the germline V gene (reference sequence). The CDR3 extends over 14 amino acids. This chain's CDR3 is CASMSPSSGNTIYF. CDR3 sequence (DNA): TGTGCCAGCATGTCGCCGAGCTCTGGAAACACCATATATTTT.